This T cell receptor (beta chain) was captured by sequencing in a study of human T cells and chemical hapten exposure. Study details: Patients were mainly female, each with alopecia areata, totalis or universalis. Variation in per-sample TCR yields came mainly from small pooled library volume differences.

Germline values: CDR1 MNHEY, CDR2 SVGAGI. The CDR3 is 16 residues long. V gave up 6 bases and J gave up 4 bases; unmatched junction bases: 12. Time point specified: patch test 2, 6 weeks after DPC sensitization. Sample treatment: therapeutic diphenylcyclopropenone sensitization with weekly scalp DPC. Non-pregnant alopecia patients aged 18 to 70, suitable for DPC therapy. From the RACE reads, TCRdb called clonotypes with MiXCR, one entry per CDR3 protein. The table lists 330,000 or so distinct CDR3 sequences, roughly 6% of them singletons. The chain combines TRBV6-5 with TRBJ1-1; 9 bases fit TRBD1. This TCR came from a woman younger than 30 with alopecia areata. Some clones in this sample may be carry-over from other donors' samples. The source was whole blood, collected in connection with sensitization to the hapten diphenylcyclopropenone (DPC). The DNA for the CDR3 is TGTGCCAGCAGCGACGGGGGGACAGGGCGTCTCACTGAAGCTTTCTTT. Protein sequence: CASSDGGTGRLTEAFF.